These T cell receptor beta chains were read from a single sample in a study of cytomegalovirus exposure and HLA in healthy donors. TCRdb's table, derived via immunoSEQ multiplex PCR, lists solely in-frame clones and lacks some. The sample yields 200,000 to 250,000 clones, 82% seen once. Input material: PBMCs. The source is a woman in her thirties or forties in good health and CMV-seropositive. Both conserved end residues are part of each CDR3. The order of the fields is CDR3 protein, CDR3 DNA, V gene, D gene, clone size, J gene. A D gene is named only where the DNA matches it firmly. Size tells how often a clone was seen (once, few, many) or the class of an expanded clone, and some rows leave it out.

CASSRRGNSPLHF TGTGCCAGCAGCCGCAGGGGAAATTCACCCCTCCACTTT TRBV5-8 - few TRBJ1-6
CASSLDSGSADTQYF TGCGCCAGCAGCTTGGATAGCGGGAGTGCGGATACGCAGTATTTT TRBV5-1 TRBD2 - TRBJ2-3
CAWSVPAGVRLEQYF TGTGCCTGGAGTGTACCAGCGGGAGTTAGGCTCGAGCAGTACTTC TRBV30 TRBD2 - TRBJ2-7
CASTSGSKADTQYF TGCGCCAGCACTAGCGGGAGTAAGGCAGATACGCAGTATTTT TRBV10-2 TRBD2 - TRBJ2-3
CASSRKTGLSQETQYF TGTGCCAGCAGTCGGAAGACAGGGTTAAGTCAAGAGACCCAGTACTTC TRBV7-6 TRBD1 - TRBJ2-5
CASSKGAPDEQYF TGCGCCAGCAGCAAGGGGGCTCCCGACGAGCAGTACTTC TRBV5-1 TRBD1 - TRBJ2-7
CASSVAMDRDGSDGYTF TGTGCCAGCAGCGTAGCTATGGACAGGGATGGGAGTGATGGCTACACCTTC TRBV9 TRBD1 - TRBJ1-2
CASSLAGRGRSEQYF TGTGCCAGCAGCTTAGCGGGCAGGGGACGGAGCGAGCAGTACTTC TRBV7-9 - - TRBJ2-7
CASSFLQGGTEAFF TGTGCCAGCAGTTTCCTCCAGGGCGGAACTGAAGCTTTCTTT TRBV27 - - TRBJ1-1
CASSLRGPRRPEAFF TGCGCCAGCAGCTTGAGGGGGCCCCGAAGGCCTGAAGCTTTCTTT TRBV5-1 TRBD1 - TRBJ1-1
CASSQDVDGANYGYTF TGTGCCAGCAGCCAAGATGTGGACGGGGCTAACTATGGCTACACCTTC TRBV4-2 - - TRBJ1-2
CASRPDRGAGELFF TGTGCCAGCAGGCCCGACAGGGGAGCCGGGGAGCTGTTTTTT TRBV7-9 TRBD1 - TRBJ2-2
CASSFRRISGNTIYF TGTGCCAGCAGCTTTAGGAGGATCTCTGGAAACACCATATATTTT TRBV11-2 - - TRBJ1-3
CASSAAGTSGMSTDTQYF TGCGCCAGCAGCGCAGCCGGGACTAGCGGGATGAGCACAGATACGCAGTATTTT TRBV5-1 TRBD2 - TRBJ2-3
CSSNIQSTEAFF TGTTCCAGCAACATACAGAGCACTGAAGCTTTCTTT TRBV7-9 - - TRBJ1-1
CASSLQNTEAFF TGTGCCAGCAGCTTGCAGAACACTGAAGCTTTCTTT TRBV5-4 - - TRBJ1-1
CASSTERGEKLFF TGTGCCAGCAGCACGGAAAGGGGTGAAAAACTGTTTTTT TRBV7-9 - - TRBJ1-4
CASSLLGQDPGYNSPLHF TGCGCCAGCAGCCTCCTAGGACAGGACCCTGGCTATAATTCACCCCTCCACTTT TRBV4-3 TRBD1 - TRBJ1-6